The 29 T cell receptor beta chains presented below share a single source sample, sequenced in a study of T cells in localized non-small cell lung cancer (dated by TCRdb to the early 2020s). Receptor amplification or capture employed the immunoSEQ multiplex PCR assay. This immuneACCESS table, as held by TCRdb, lists in-frame sequences with V and J called but not all clones. Of the missing ones, under half trace to an unresolved V gene in checked studies; the others have no known cause. This sample gives about 78,000 clones in total; approximately 85% of them show up just once. Over 2.5% of the sample lies in the top ten. This sample comprised peripheral blood, obtained before any cancer treatment. These receptor sequences come from a man aged 35-75 years with stage I lung adenocarcinoma.

The rearrangement joins TRBV6-5 to TRBJ1-4; no clear D. CDR3 size: 14 residues. The germline V gene encodes CDR1 MNHEY and CDR2 SVGAGI. The V gene lost 4 bases and the J gene lost 3 bases, with 9 bases spanning the gap. The CDR3 protein is CASSFGRANEKLFF. CDR3 DNA: TGTGCCAGCAGTTTTGGGAGGGCTAATGAAAAACTGTTTTTT.

The V gene is TRBV6-1, the J gene TRBJ2-7, with unresolved D. Germline CDR1 MNHNS, CDR2 SASEGT. The V and J ends lost 2 bases and 5 bases respectively, with 13 bases between them. The length of the CDR3 is 14 residues. CDR3 sequence reads: CASSESSPADEQYF. CDR3 nucleotides: TGTGCCAGCAGTGAAAGTTCCCCTGCGGACGAGCAGTACTTC.

The V call is TRBV10-3, the J call TRBJ2-7; TRBD2 agrees at 15 bases. The CDR3 has 17 amino acids. Germline trimming cut 6 bases from V and 7 bases from J; bases unmatched to any gene: 13. The germline gives CDR1 ENHRY, CDR2 SYGVKD. In nucleotides, the CDR3 is TGTGCCATCAGGGGGGGACTAGCGGGAGGAGGTCTCTATGAGCAGTACTTC. Its translation: CAIRGGLAGGGLYEQYF.

V and J are TRBV6-5 and TRBJ2-7, with 8 positions matching TRBD2. The CDR3 runs to 15 residues. Germline CDR1 MNHEY, CDR2 SVGAGI. The junction had 8 bases not matched to a gene; V was cut back by 0 bases and J by 7 bases. DNA of the CDR3: TGTGCCAGCAGTTACTCCCTAGCGGGTGGCTTTGAGCAGTACTTC. Encoded protein: CASSYSLAGGFEQYF.

The chain links TRBV30 to TRBJ1-1; tentatively, D is TRBD1 (5 bases). The germline gives CDR1 GTSNPN, CDR2 SVGIG (reference sequence). This CDR3 is built from 15 residues. V lost 0 bases and J 0 bases, leaving 11 bases between the germline ends. The CDR3 sequence: CAWSVLSGLNTEAFF. In DNA form, the CDR3 reads TGTGCCTGGAGTGTACTATCAGGGTTGAACACTGAAGCTTTCTTT.

The chain recombines TRBV5-1 with TRBJ2-5, with 7 positions matching TRBD2. The V and J ends lost 0 bases and 1 base, in that order; junction bases with no gene match: 3. This CDR3 contains 15 residues. Germline V gene data show CDR1 as SGHRS and CDR2 as YFSETQ. CDR3 protein: CASSLGLAPQETQYF. DNA for the CDR3: TGCGCCAGCAGCTTGGGACTAGCTCCCCAAGAGACCCAGTACTTC. Looking up the rest from reference TRBV5-1 and TRBJ2-5 gives the full variable domain: KAGVTQTPRYLIKTRGQQVTLSCSPISGHRSVSWYQQTPGQGLQFLFEYFSETQRNKGNFPGRFSGRQFSNSRSEMNVSTLELGDSALYLCASSLGLAPQETQYFGPGTRLLVL.

The J gene is TRBJ2-2, the V gene TRBV5-4; 7 bases fit TRBD2. The CDR3 totals 15 residues. Germline V CDR1 and CDR2: SGHNT, YYREEE (reference sequence). Trimming took 1 base from V and 3 from J; bases not matched to a gene: 3. The CDR3 DNA is TGTGCCAGCAGCTTGATAGCGGGTTACACCGGGGAGCTGTTTTTT. Its translation is CASSLIAGYTGELFF. The whole variable domain, remainder taken from reference TRBV5-4 and TRBJ2-2, is ETGVTQSPTHLIKTRGQQVTLRCSSQSGHNTVSWYQQALGQGPQFIFQYYREEENGRGNFPPRFSGLQFPNYSSELNVNALELDDSALYLCASSLIAGYTGELFFGEGSRLTVL.

This chain joins TRBV5-1 and TRBJ2-3; 8 bases map to TRBD1. CDR3 length: 15 amino acids. Germline loops: CDR1 SGHRS, CDR2 YFSETQ. After removal of 4 bases from V and 6 bases from J, the junction contained 10 bases not matched to a gene. The CDR3 region has the DNA TGCGCCAGCAGCCCGGGACAGGCTTCCTTCGATACGCAGTATTTT. Translating gives CASSPGQASFDTQYF.

In its sample, this clone was seen once. J is TRBJ2-3 and V is TRBV6-1, with 8 bases aligning to TRBD2. There are 14 residues in the CDR3. In germline, CDR1 is MNHNS, CDR2 SASEGT. J lost 5 bases, V lost 4 bases, and 5 bases had no gene match. In DNA form, the CDR3 reads TGTGCCAGCAGTGCCGGGACTAGAGGAGATACGCAGTATTTT. It specifies CASSAGTRGDTQYF.

This chain joins TRBV7-8 and TRBJ2-5, with D possibly being TRBD2 (6 bases). Trimming cost V 5 bases and J 5 bases, with 24 bases left between them. The CDR3 sequence is 17 residues long. The V gene's germline CDR1 is SGHVS and CDR2 FQNEAQ. Written as DNA, the CDR3 is TGTGCCAGCAGCGGAGGGGTCAGGGTACAGGCCGGGGAGACCCAGTACTTC. Encoded protein: CASSGGVRVQAGETQYF.

This clone showed up just once. The V call is TRBV5-6, the J call TRBJ2-7, with a possible D match to TRBD2 (5 bases). Trimming took 3 bases from V and 0 from J, leaving 13 bases between them. CDR3 length: 15 residues. Germline V CDR1 and CDR2: SGHDT, YYEEEE. The CDR3 sequence is CASSWASLSSYEQYF. The DNA of the CDR3 is TGTGCCAGCAGCTGGGCTAGCCTAAGCTCCTACGAGCAGTACTTC.

This clone was seen more than once but under ten times. The chain employs TRBV30 and TRBJ1-1, with a possible D match to TRBD1 (5 bases). Trimming pared 4 bases from V and 1 base from J, leaving 10 bases between. CDR1 GTSNPN and CDR2 SVGIG come from the germline V gene (reference sequence). The CDR3 is 13 amino acids. This chain's CDR3 is CAWKAGSNTEAFF. The CDR3 DNA sequence: TGTGCCTGGAAGGCAGGGTCGAACACTGAAGCTTTCTTT.

The chain carries TRBV29-1 and TRBJ2-7, with 8 positions matching TRBD1. The trim removed 3 bases at V and 2 bases at J, leaving 6 bases unmatched. Per the germline V gene, CDR1 is SQVTM and CDR2 is ANQGSEA. The CDR3 contains 14 residues. The CDR3 region is CSVDRGTGTYEQYF. In DNA, the CDR3 is TGCAGCGTTGATCGGGGGACAGGAACCTACGAGCAGTACTTC.

The chain is built from TRBV7-9 and TRBJ2-2, with 10 bases fitting TRBD1. The CDR3 runs 15 residues. Losses at the gene ends were 3 bases for V and 5 bases for J; bases not matched to a gene: 3. CDR1 and CDR2 (germline): SEHNR, FQNEAQ (reference sequence). The CDR3 coding sequence is TGTGCCAGCAGCTTCAGGGACAGGGGAACCGGGGAGCTGTTTTTT. This gives the protein CASSFRDRGTGELFF.

This chain connects TRBV10-3 to TRBJ1-3, with D unresolved. In germline, CDR1 is ENHRY, CDR2 SYGVKD. This CDR3 spans 15 amino acids. The V end lost 6 bases, the J end lost 0 bases, and 12 bases lay between the germline ends. This CDR3 is CAISSQQASGNTIYF. The CDR3 nucleotides are TGTGCCATCAGCTCACAGCAAGCCTCTGGAAACACCATATATTTT.

This sequence joins TRBV28 and TRBJ1-2; a weak D match, TRBD1 (6 bases). V was cut by 7 bases and J by 6 bases, with 12 bases left in between. The CDR3 is 12 residues long. Germline CDR1 is MDHEN and CDR2 is SYDVKM. CDR3 DNA: TGTGCCAGCACCCGAGGGGGGGATGGCTACACCTTC. Protein sequence: CASTRGGDGYTF.

This clone occurred once. This chain joins TRBV6-5 and TRBJ1-2; 7 positions agree with TRBD1. Losses at the gene ends were 4 bases for V and 7 bases for J; bases not matched to a gene: 9. CDR1 is MNHEY, CDR2 SVGAGI, per germline. This CDR3 contains 14 residues. The CDR3 loop is CASSSTAQGGGYTF. CDR3 DNA sequence: TGTGCCAGCAGTTCTACCGCTCAGGGGGGTGGCTACACCTTC.

V is TRBV18 and J is TRBJ2-3; no reliable D call. The CDR3 has 15 amino acids. Trimming shortened V by 5 bases and J by 1 base, and 13 bases separated the two germline ends. In germline, CDR1 is KGHSH, CDR2 LQKENI. The DNA for the CDR3 is TGTGCCAGCTCAGTAACACGAAGCGGCACAGATACGCAGTATTTT. Translation gives CASSVTRSGTDTQYF.

The rearrangement uses TRBV2 and TRBJ2-1; 13 positions agree with TRBD2. The V gene end was trimmed by 7 bases and the J gene end by 2 bases; junction bases not matched to a gene: 11. This CDR3 has 18 amino acids. Germline-derived CDR1 and CDR2 are SNHLY and FYNNEI. In nucleotides, the CDR3 is TGTGCCAGCAATGGAGGGACTAGCGGGACTCAGGCCTACAATGAGCAGTTCTTC. Amino acid sequence: CASNGGTSGTQAYNEQFF.

The genes are TRBV5-4 and TRBJ2-3; D unresolved. This CDR3 comprises 13 residues. Germline V CDR1 and CDR2: SGHNT, YYREEE (reference sequence). V lost 1 base and J lost 3, with 6 bases in between. The CDR3 nucleotides read TGTGCCAGCAGCTTGATGGGGACAGATACGCAGTATTTT. Translated: CASSLMGTDTQYF.

The chain joins TRBV28 to TRBJ2-3; D is possibly TRBD1 (6 bases). Trimming pared 2 bases from V and 4 bases from J, leaving 13 bases between. Germline V gives CDR1 MDHEN, CDR2 SYDVKM. The CDR3 totals 15 residues. This chain's CDR3 is CASSLGTGKADTQYF. The CDR3 coding sequence is TGTGCCAGCAGTTTAGGTACAGGGAAGGCAGATACGCAGTATTTT.

This rearrangement joins TRBV29-1 to TRBJ2-5; D is undetermined. The J call may be in error: the DNA end matches TRBJ2-7 better. This CDR3 contains 11 residues. Looked up from germline, CDR1 is SQVTM and CDR2 is ANQGSEA. The CDR3, as DNA: TGCAGCGTTGAAATTGGTCACGAGCAGTACTTC. Its translation is CSVEIGHEQYF.

The chain combines TRBV5-1 with TRBJ2-7, with 10 nucleotides matching TRBD1. Trimming took 0 bases from V and 4 from J; bases not matched to a gene: 7. Germline lookup yields CDR1 SGHRS and CDR2 YFSETQ. This CDR3 has 16 residues. The CDR3 loop reads CASSLGLTGGRYEQYF. CDR3 sequence (DNA): TGCGCCAGCAGCTTGGGCCTGACAGGGGGCAGGTACGAGCAGTACTTC.

Only one count was recorded for this clone. The chain uses TRBV11-2 and TRBJ2-7; unclear D gene. Germline V gene sequence: CDR1 SGHAT, CDR2 FQNNGV. V was pared by 5 bases and J by 4 bases, with 9 bases between. The CDR3 contains 12 residues. CDR3 DNA sequence: TGTGCCAGCAGCCCAATCGGGTACGAGCAGTACTTC. Translated: CASSPIGYEQYF. Variable domain in full (rest from reference TRBV11-2 and TRBJ2-7): EAGVAQSPRYKIIEKRQSVAFWCNPISGHATLYWYQQILGQGPKLLIQFQNNGVVDDSQLPKDRFSAERLKGVDSTLKIQPAKLEDSAVYLCASSPIGYEQYFGPGTRLTVT.

Only one count was recorded for this clone. CDR3 coding DNA: TGTGCCAGCAGTCTCAGTGGGAAGACGAACACCGGGGAGCTGTTTTTT. Residues: CASSLSGKTNTGELFF. The chain carries TRBV28 and TRBJ2-2; D not certain. The ends were cut back, 5 bases at V and 0 bases at J, with 13 bases in the middle. CDR1 and CDR2 (germline): MDHEN, SYDVKM. This CDR3 spans 16 amino acids. Full variable domain (rest looked up from reference TRBV28 and TRBJ2-2): DVKVTQSSRYLVKRTGEKVFLECVQDMDHENMFWYRQDPGLGLRLIYFSYDVKMKEKGDIPEGYSVSREKKERFSLILESASTNQTSMYLCASSLSGKTNTGELFFGEGSRLTVL.

This clone was recorded once. This chain uses TRBV29-1 with TRBJ1-2; a weak D match, TRBD1 (5 bases). There are 12 residues in the CDR3. V was cut by 2 bases and J by 7 bases, with 11 bases left in between. Germline values: CDR1 SQVTM, CDR2 ANQGSEA. The DNA for the CDR3 is TGCAGCGTTGAACCCCAGGGAAGTGGCTACACCTTC. This encodes CSVEPQGSGYTF.

The chain uses TRBV27 and TRBJ2-1; D might be TRBD1 or TRBD2, each matching 5 bases. The V gene's germline CDR1 is MNHEY and CDR2 SMNVEV (reference sequence). The CDR3 spans 14 residues. Trimming removed 6 bases from V and 9 bases from J, with 18 bases in between. CDR3 loop: CASRRAGVQGEQFF. The CDR3 DNA follows: TGTGCCAGCAGGCGGGCGGGCGTTCAGGGTGAGCAGTTCTTC.

Only one count was recorded for this clone. The chain uses TRBV28 and TRBJ1-1; D is unclear. Germline assignment: CDR1 MDHEN and CDR2 SYDVKM. The CDR3 has 12 amino acids. V was shortened by 6 bases and J by 3 bases, with 8 bases between the two germline ends. CDR3 bases: TGTGCCAGCAGCTCAATGCACACTGAAGCTTTCTTT. Translating gives CASSSMHTEAFF.

This chain uses TRBV7-9 with TRBJ2-7; 8 bases map to TRBD2. Germline V gene sequence: CDR1 SEHNR, CDR2 FQNEAQ (reference sequence). Losses at the gene ends were 6 bases for V and 6 bases for J; bases not matched to a gene: 7. The CDR3 loop spans 13 amino acids. The CDR3 here is CASSWSGSPEQYF. CDR3 bases: TGTGCCAGCAGTTGGAGCGGGAGCCCCGAGCAGTACTTC.